This T cell receptor beta chain derives from a study of PD-L1 blockade in urothelial cancer. Background on the study: Timepoints chosen for blood analysis were 3 weeks (second dose) and 6 weeks after treatment start. Across blood samples, T cells had a median count of approximately 130,000.

Regarding the study as a whole: More expansion of tumor-associated blood clones, seen at 3 weeks, marked durable-benefit patients.

Each patient presented with locally advanced or metastatic urothelial carcinoma. To note about this clone: Its antigen is as yet unknown.

The table came from immunoSEQ multiplex PCR; TCRdb's copy has only in-frame clones and leaves some out. Of tens of thousands of clones detected, roughly 80% appear once; the ten largest clones hold 3% to 4.5%. The source of this sequence is a man aged 70-80 years with urothelial cancer. The input for sequencing was PBMCs, taken around atezolizumab (anti-PD-L1) treatment.

The CDR3 nucleotides are TGTGCCAGCAGCTTACGGAGGGGCGGAGAGACCCAGTACTTC. This gives the protein CASSLRRGGETQYF. V usage is TRBV11-1 and J usage is TRBJ2-5; tentative D call: TRBD2 (6 bases). V dropped 2 bases and J dropped 4 bases, with 11 bases sitting between them. The CDR3 contains 14 residues. From germline, CDR1 is SGHAT and CDR2 FQDESV (reference sequence).